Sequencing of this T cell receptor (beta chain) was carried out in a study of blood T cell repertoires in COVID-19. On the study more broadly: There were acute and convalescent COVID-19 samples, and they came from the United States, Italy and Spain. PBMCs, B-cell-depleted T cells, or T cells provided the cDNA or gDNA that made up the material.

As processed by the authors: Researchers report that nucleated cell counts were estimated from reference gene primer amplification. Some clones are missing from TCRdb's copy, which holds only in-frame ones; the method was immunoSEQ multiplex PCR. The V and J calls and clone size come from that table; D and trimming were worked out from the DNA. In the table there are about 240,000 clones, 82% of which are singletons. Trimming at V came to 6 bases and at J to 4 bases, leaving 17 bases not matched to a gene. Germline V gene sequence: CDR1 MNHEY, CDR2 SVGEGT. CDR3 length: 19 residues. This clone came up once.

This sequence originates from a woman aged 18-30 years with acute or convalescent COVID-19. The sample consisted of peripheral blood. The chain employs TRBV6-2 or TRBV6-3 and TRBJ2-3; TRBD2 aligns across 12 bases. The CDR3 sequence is CASSPGLAGARRDADTQYF. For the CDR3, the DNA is TGTGCCAGCAGCCCGGGACTAGCGGGCGCCCGACGGGACGCAGATACGCAGTATTTT.